Sequencing of this T cell receptor (beta chain) was carried out in a study of blood T cell repertoires in COVID-19. About the research overall: COVID-19 samples collected from the United States, Italy and Spain covered acute and convalescent phases. T cells, B-cell-depleted T cells, or PBMCs provided the cDNA or gDNA that served as material.

Original processing methods: The assay estimated nucleated cells by amplifying reference gene primers. The table came from immunoSEQ multiplex PCR; TCRdb's copy has only in-frame clones and leaves some out. V, J and clone size are taken as reported in that table, and D and trimming were inferred from the DNA itself. The table includes some 460,000 clones, about 85% detected once. The age range of participants was about 18 to 100 years, with residence in about two dozen US areas. CDR3 size: 13 residues. Trimming stripped 0 bases from V and 10 bases from J, with 10 bases between. Germline V gives CDR1 SGHTS, CDR2 YDEGEE.

The chain employs TRBV5-8 and TRBJ1-4; no firm D call. The clonotype was recovered from a young woman with acute COVID-19. Specimen: PBMCs or T cells enriched from blood (not recorded which). CDR3 nucleotide sequence: TGTGCCAGCAGCTTGGTGATCTACGGAAAACTGTTTTTT. It codes for CASSLVIYGKLFF. Variable domain in full (rest from reference TRBV5-8 and TRBJ1-4): EAGVTQSPTHLIKTRGQQATLRCSPISGHTSVYWYQQALGLGLQFLLWYDEGEERNRGNFPPRFSGRQFPNYSSELNVNALELEDSALYLCASSLVIYGKLFFGSGTQLSVL.